Listed below are T cell receptor beta chains from one sample, sequenced in a study of shared clonotypes between healthy human individuals. Generated by immunoSEQ multiplex PCR, the TCRdb table keeps only in-frame clones and is missing some. The sample yields roughly 890,000 clones, roughly 92% seen once. The sample comprised naive CD8+ T cells sorted from blood. The receptor source for this set is a man aged 25 to 45 in good health. The CDR3 runs from the conserved cysteine through the conserved F or W. The D gene is left open where the match is weak. Clone size, where shown, is once, few, many, or a class for clones that have expanded.

TRBJ1-1 TRBV15 - - TGTGCCACCAGCAGAACCAGGAACACTGAAGCTTTCTTT CATSRTRNTEAFF
TRBJ2-7 TRBV2 TRBD1 - TGTGCCAGCCAGGACAGGGTTACCTACGAGCAGTACTTC CASQDRVTYEQYF
TRBJ2-1 TRBV10-2 - - TGCGCCAGCATCGACGGTGGGGATGAGCAGTTCTTC CASIDGGDEQFF
TRBJ2-7 TRBV19 - - TGTGCCAGTAGTTTGCGGCCGCTCTACGAGCAGTACTTC CASSLRPLYEQYF
TRBJ2-3 TRBV30 TRBD1 - TGTGCCTGGAGCGCAGGGACAGGGGTCACAGATACGCAGTATTTT CAWSAGTGVTDTQYF
TRBJ2-7 TRBV6-5 - - TGTGCCAGCAGTTACTCGTTTGGGGGCGGTTACGAGCAGTACTTC CASSYSFGGGYEQYF
TRBJ2-2 TRBV7-9 - - TGTGCCAGCAGCCCCCCAACTAGGGACCTCTTGAACACCGGGGAGCTGTTTTTT CASSPPTRDLLNTGELFF
TRBJ1-2 TRBV14 - - TGTGCCAGCAGCCAAGCCGGGTTCGGCTACACCTTC CASSQAGFGYTF
TRBJ2-2 TRBV2 TRBD1 - TGTGCCAGCAGGACAGGGACCGGGGAGCTGTTTTTT CASRTGTGELFF
TRBJ2-7 TRBV19 TRBD1 - TGTGCCAGTAGTATAGGCCAGGGGGAAATCTCCTACGAGCAGTACTTC CASSIGQGEISYEQYF
TRBJ2-1 TRBV6-4 TRBD2 - TGTGCCAGCAGTGACTCCGGGACTAGCGGGGGCCCATACAATGAGCAGTTCTTC CASSDSGTSGGPYNEQFF
TRBJ1-5 TRBV19 - - TGTGCCAGTCGAAAGGGAGCGGGCCGCAATCAGCCCCAGCATTTT CASRKGAGRNQPQHF
TRBJ2-7 TRBV6-5 TRBD2 - TGTGCCAGCAGTTCAGGACTAGCTTACAACGAGCAGTACTTC CASSSGLAYNEQYF
TRBJ2-2 TRBV7-3 - - TGTGCCAGCAGCGCCCGCGTCGGGGAGCTGTTTTTT CASSARVGELFF
TRBJ2-7 TRBV4-2 TRBD1 - TGTGCCAGCTCCGGGACAGGCTCCTACGAGCAGTACTTC CASSGTGSYEQYF
TRBJ2-6 TRBV5-1 - few TGCGCCAGCAGCTTGGCAGCCGACTCTGGGGCCAACGTCCTGACTTTC CASSLAADSGANVLTF
TRBJ2-7 TRBV5-1 TRBD1 - TGCGCCAGCAGCTCCCGACAGGGGCCCTACGAGCAGTACTTC CASSSRQGPYEQYF
TRBJ2-7 TRBV11-2 - - TGTGCCAGCAGCTTAGGACTTGACTACGAGCAGTACTTC CASSLGLDYEQYF
TRBJ2-5 TRBV10-2 - once TGCGCCAGCAGAGGTTCGAATGAACTCCAAGAGACCCAGTACTTC CASRGSNELQETQYF
TRBJ2-7 TRBV11-2 - - TGTGCCAGCAGCTCGTCAGACGGCAGCTCCTACGAGCAGTACTTC CASSSSDGSSYEQYF
TRBJ2-3 TRBV19 - - TGTGCCAGTAGTATACCAGGCACAGATACGCAGTATTTT CASSIPGTDTQYF
TRBJ2-2 TRBV7-9 - few TGTGCCAGCAGCTTTGAAGGCACCGGGGAGCTGTTTTTT CASSFEGTGELFF